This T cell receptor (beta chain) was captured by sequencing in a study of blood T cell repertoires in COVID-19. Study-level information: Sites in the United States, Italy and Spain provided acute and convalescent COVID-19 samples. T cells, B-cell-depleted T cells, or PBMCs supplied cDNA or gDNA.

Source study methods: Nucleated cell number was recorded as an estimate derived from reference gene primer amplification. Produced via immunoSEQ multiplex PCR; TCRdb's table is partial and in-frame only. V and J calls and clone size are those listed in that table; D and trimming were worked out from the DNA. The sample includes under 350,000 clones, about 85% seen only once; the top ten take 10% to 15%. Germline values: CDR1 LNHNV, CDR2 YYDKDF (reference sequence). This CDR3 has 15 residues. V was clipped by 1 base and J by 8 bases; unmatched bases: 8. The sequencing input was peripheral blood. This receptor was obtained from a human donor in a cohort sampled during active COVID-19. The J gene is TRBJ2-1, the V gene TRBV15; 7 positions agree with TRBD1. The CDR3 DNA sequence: TGTGCCACCAGCAGAGTAGAAGGGGGCTTGGATGAGCAGTTCTTC. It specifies CATSRVEGGLDEQFF.